The clone carrying this T cell receptor (beta chain) was picked up one time. Its antigen is as yet unknown. This CDR3 spans 19 amino acids. With V trimmed by 5 bases and J by 0 bases, 10 bases remained unmatched. Germline V lookup: CDR1 SGHVS, CDR2 FNYEAQ. This entry comes from a study of cytomegalovirus exposure and HLA in healthy donors. Whole-study findings and limits: As a later analysis revealed, most CMV-associated TCR beta chains appeared HLA-restricted.

Primers: 60 Vbeta forward and 13 Jbeta reverse. The table came from immunoSEQ multiplex PCR; TCRdb's copy has only in-frame clones and leaves some out. This sample has 170,000 or so clones, with 77% found just once. The chain recombines TRBV7-6 with TRBJ2-1, with 13 bases matching TRBD2. This TCR came from a woman in her twenties or thirties in good health and CMV-seropositive. Source material: PBMCs. CDR3 bases: TGTGCCAGCAGCCATAGGACTAGCGGGAGCCTGACCTCCTACAATGAGCAGTTCTTC. Translation gives CASSHRTSGSLTSYNEQFF.